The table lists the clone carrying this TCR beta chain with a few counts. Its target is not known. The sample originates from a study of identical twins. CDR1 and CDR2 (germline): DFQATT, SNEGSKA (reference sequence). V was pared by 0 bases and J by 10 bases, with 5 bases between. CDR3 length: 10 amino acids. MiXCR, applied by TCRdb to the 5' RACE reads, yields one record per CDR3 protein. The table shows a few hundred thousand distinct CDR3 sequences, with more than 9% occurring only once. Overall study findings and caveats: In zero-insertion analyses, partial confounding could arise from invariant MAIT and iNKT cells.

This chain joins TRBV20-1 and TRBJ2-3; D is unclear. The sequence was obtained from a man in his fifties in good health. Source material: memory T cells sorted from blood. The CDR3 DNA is TGCAGTGCTAGAGAAGTTGCGCAGTATTTT. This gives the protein CSAREVAQYF.